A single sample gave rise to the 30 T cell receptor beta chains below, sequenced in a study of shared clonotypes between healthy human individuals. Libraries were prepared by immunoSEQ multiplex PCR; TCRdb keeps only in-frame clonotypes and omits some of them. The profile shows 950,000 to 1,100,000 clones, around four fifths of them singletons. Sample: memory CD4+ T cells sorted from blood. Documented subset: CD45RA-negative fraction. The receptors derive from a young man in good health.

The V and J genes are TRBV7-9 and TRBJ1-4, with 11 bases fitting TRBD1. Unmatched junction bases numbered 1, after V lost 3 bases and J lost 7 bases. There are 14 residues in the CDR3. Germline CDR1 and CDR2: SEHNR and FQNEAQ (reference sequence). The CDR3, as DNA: TGTGCCAGCAGCTTGGACAGGGGGCTTGAAAAACTGTTTTTT. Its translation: CASSLDRGLEKLFF.

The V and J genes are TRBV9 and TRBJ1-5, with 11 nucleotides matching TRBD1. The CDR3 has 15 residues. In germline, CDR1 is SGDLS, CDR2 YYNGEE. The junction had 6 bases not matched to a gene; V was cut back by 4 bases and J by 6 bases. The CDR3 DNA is TGTGCCAGCAGCCTCGGACAGGGGGCGGGTCAGCCCCAGCATTTT. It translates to CASSLGQGAGQPQHF.

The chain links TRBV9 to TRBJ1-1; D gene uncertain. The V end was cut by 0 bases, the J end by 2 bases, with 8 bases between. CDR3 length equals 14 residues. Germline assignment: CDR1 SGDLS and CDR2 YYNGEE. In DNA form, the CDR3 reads TGTGCCAGCAGCGTAGGAGGGAAAAACACTGAAGCTTTCTTT. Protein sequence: CASSVGGKNTEAFF.

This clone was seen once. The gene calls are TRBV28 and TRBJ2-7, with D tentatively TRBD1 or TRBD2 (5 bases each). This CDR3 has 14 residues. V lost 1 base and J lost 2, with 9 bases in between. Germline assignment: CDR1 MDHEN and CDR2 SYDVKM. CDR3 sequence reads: CASSLSGRTYEQYF. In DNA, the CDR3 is TGTGCCAGCAGTTTATCGGGGCGGACCTACGAGCAGTACTTC.

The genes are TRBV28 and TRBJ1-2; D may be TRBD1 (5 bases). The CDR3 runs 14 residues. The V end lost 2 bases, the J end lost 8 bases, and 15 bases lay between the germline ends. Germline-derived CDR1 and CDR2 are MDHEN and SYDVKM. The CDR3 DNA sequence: TGTGCCAGCAGTTTAGTCCGGGGCCCTGGGGGCTACACCTTC. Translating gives CASSLVRGPGGYTF.

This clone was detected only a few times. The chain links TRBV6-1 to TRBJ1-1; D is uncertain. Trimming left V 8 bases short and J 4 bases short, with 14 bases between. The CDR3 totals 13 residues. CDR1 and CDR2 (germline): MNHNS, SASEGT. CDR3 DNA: TGTGCCAGCCTGGGAGGAATTGGCACTGAAGCTTTCTTT. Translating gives CASLGGIGTEAFF.

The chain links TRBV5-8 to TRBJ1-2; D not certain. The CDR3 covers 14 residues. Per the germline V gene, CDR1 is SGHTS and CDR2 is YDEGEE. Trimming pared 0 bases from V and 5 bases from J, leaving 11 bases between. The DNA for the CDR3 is TGTGCCAGCAGCTTGGACCGGGCTACTTATGGCTACACCTTC. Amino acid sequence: CASSLDRATYGYTF.

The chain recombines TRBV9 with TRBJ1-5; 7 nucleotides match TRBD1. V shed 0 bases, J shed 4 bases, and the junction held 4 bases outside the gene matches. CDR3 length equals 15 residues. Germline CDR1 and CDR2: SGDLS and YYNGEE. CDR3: CASSVGTGENQPQHF. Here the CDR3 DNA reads TGTGCCAGCAGCGTAGGGACAGGAGAGAATCAGCCCCAGCATTTT.

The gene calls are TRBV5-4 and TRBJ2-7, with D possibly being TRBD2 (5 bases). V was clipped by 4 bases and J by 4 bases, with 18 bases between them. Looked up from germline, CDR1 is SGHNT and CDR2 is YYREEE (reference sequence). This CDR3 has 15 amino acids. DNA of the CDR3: TGTGCCAGCAGCCTTGGCACTTCTAGCCAATACGAGCAGTACTTC. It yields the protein CASSLGTSSQYEQYF.

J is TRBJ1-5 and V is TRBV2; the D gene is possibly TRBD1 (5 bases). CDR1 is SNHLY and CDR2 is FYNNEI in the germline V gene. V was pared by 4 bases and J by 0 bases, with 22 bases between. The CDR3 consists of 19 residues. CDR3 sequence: CASSGENQGQWYSNQPQHF. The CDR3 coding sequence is TGTGCCAGCAGTGGGGAAAATCAGGGTCAATGGTATAGCAATCAGCCCCAGCATTTT.

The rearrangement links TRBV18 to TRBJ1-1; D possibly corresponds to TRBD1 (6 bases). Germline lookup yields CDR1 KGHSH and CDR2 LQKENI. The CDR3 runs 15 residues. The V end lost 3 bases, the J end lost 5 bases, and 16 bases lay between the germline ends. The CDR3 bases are TGTGCCAGCTCACCTGGCTTCAACAGGGATACTGAAGCTTTCTTT. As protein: CASSPGFNRDTEAFF.

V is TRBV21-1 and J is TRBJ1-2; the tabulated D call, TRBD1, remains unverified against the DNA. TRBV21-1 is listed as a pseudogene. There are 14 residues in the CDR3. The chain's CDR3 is CASSKTPGTGNYTF. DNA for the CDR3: TGTGCCAGCAGCAAAACCCCCGGGACAGGGAACTACACCTTC.

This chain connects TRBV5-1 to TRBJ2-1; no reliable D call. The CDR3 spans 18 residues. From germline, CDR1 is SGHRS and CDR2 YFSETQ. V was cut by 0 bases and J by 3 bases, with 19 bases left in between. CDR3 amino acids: CASSLDYTIFVSYNEQFF. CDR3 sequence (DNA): TGCGCCAGCAGCTTGGATTATACTATCTTTGTTAGCTACAATGAGCAGTTCTTC.

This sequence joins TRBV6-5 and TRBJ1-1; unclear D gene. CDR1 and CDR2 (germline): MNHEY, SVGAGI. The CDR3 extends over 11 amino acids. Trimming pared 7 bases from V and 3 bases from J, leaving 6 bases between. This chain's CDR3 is CASILYTEAFF. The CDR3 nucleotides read TGTGCCAGCATCCTTTACACTGAAGCTTTCTTT.

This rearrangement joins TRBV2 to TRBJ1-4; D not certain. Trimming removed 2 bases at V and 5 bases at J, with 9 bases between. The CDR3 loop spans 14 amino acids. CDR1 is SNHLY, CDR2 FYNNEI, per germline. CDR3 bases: TGTGCCAGCAGTGAAACCGGGGTGAATGAAAAACTGTTTTTT. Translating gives CASSETGVNEKLFF.

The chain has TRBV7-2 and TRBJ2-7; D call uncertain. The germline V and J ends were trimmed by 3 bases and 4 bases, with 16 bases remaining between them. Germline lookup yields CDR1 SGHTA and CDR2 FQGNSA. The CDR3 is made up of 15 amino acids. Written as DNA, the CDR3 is TGTGCCAGCAGCTTGATCGCCGGCCCTAGGTACGAGCAGTACTTC. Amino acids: CASSLIAGPRYEQYF.

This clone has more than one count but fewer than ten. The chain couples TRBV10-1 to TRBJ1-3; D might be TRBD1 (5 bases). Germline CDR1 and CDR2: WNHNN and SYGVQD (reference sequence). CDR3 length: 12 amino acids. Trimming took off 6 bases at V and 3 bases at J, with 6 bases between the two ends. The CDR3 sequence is CASSDSGNTIYF. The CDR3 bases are TGCGCCAGCAGCGACAGTGGAAACACCATATATTTT.

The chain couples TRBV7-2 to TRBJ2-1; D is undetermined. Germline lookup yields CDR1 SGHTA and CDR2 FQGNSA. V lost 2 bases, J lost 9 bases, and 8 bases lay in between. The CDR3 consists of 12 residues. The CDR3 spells CASSLNTLEQFF. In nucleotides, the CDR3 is TGTGCCAGCAGCTTAAATACTCTTGAGCAGTTCTTC.

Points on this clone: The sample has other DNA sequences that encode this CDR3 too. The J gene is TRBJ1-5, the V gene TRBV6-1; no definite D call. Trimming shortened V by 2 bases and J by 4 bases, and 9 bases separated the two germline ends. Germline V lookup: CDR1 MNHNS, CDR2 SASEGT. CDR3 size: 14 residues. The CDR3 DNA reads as TGTGCCAGCAGTGAAAGGCTGGGGAATCAGCCCCAGCATTTT. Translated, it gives CASSERLGNQPQHF.

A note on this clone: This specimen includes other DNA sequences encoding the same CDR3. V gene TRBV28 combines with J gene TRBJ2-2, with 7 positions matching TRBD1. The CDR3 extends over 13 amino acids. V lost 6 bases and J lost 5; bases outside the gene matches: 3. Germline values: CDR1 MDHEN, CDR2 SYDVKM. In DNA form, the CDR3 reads TGTGCCAGCAGGGGCAGGGGGACCGGGGAGCTGTTTTTT. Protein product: CASRGRGTGELFF.

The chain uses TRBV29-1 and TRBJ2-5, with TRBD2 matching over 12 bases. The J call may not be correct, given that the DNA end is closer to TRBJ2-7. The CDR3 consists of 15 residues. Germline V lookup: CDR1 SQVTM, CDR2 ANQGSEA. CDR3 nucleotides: TGCAGCGTTGAATTGACTAGCGGGAGTATTTACGAGCAGTACTTC. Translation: CSVELTSGSIYEQYF.

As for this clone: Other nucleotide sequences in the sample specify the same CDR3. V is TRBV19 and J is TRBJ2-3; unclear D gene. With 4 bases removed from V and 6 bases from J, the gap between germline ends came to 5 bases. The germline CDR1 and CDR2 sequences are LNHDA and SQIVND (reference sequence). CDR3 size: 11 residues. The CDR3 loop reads CASSSGDTQYF. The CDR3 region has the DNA TGTGCCAGTAGTAGCGGTGATACGCAGTATTTT.

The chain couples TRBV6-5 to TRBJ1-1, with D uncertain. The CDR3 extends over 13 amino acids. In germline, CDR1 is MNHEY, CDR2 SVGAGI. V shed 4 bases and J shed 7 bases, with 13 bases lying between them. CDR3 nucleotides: TGTGCCAGCAGTTTAGCGGGTTTTGGTGAAGCTTTCTTT. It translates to CASSLAGFGEAFF.

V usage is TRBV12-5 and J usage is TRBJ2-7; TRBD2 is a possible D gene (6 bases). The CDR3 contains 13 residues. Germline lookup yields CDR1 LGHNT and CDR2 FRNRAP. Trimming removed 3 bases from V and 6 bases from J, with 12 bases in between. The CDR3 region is CASGFEVGGEQYF. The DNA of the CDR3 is TGTGCTAGTGGTTTTGAAGTGGGAGGCGAGCAGTACTTC.

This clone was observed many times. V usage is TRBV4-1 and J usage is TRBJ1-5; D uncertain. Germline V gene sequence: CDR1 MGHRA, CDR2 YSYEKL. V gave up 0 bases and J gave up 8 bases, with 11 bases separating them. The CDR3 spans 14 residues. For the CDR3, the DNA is TGCGCCAGCAGCCAAGAGGTGGGCGCGAAGCCCCAGCATTTT. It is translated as CASSQEVGAKPQHF.

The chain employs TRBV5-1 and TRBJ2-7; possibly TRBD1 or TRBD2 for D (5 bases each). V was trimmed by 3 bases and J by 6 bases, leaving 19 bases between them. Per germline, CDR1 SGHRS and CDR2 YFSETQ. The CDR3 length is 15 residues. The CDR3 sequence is CASSYAGTEVGEQYF. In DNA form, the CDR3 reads TGCGCCAGCAGCTATGCCGGGACGGAGGTGGGCGAGCAGTACTTC.

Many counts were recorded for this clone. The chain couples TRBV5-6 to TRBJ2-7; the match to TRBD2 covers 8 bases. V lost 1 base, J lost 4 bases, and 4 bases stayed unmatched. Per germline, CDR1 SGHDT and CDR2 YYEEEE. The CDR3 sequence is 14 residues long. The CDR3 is CASSLRGGIYEQYF. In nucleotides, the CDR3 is TGTGCCAGCAGCTTGCGGGGGGGCATATACGAGCAGTACTTC.

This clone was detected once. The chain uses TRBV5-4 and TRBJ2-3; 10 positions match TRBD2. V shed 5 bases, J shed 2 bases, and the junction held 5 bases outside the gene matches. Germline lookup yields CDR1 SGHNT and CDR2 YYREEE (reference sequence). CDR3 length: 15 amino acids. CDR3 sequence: CASSRLAGVTDTQYF. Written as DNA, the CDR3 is TGTGCCAGCAGTCGACTAGCGGGCGTCACAGATACGCAGTATTTT. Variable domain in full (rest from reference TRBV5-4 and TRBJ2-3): ETGVTQSPTHLIKTRGQQVTLRCSSQSGHNTVSWYQQALGQGPQFIFQYYREEENGRGNFPPRFSGLQFPNYSSELNVNALELDDSALYLCASSRLAGVTDTQYFGPGTRLTVL.

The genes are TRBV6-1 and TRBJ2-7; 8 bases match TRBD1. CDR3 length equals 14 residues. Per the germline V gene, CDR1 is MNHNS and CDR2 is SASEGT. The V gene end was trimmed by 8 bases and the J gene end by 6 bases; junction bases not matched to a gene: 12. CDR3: CASRPGQESGEQYF. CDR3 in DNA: TGTGCCAGCCGACCGGGACAGGAGAGTGGCGAGCAGTACTTC.

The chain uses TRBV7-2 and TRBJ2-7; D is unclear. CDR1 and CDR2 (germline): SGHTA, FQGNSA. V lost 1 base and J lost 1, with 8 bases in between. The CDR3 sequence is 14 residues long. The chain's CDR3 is CASSLEIKSYEQYF. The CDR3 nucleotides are TGTGCCAGCAGCTTAGAGATAAAGTCCTACGAGCAGTACTTC.